The present T cell receptor (beta chain) was sequenced within a study of beta chain features in type 1 diabetes. The CDR3 loop spans 16 amino acids. Trimming stripped 0 bases from V and 3 bases from J, with 14 bases between. CDR1 is SGHRS, CDR2 YFSETQ, per germline. Study findings and constraints: People with Type 1 diabetes carried modestly yet significantly shorter TCRB CDR3s in all four CD4+ subsets. For type 1 diabetes patients, VDJ junctions showed fewer insertions and more deletions.

Reverse transcription of all isolated RNA meant that expressed TCRB transcripts were sequenced. Sequencing of naive, central memory and regulatory T cell samples gave an average of around 3.8 million reads. Generated by immunoSEQ multiplex PCR, the TCRdb table keeps only in-frame clones and is missing some. Of hundreds of thousands of clones listed, around an eighth are singletons. This clone has more than one count but fewer than ten. Its cognate antigen is unknown. Sequenced input: naive CD4+ T cells from blood. The origin of this receptor is a man younger than 35 with type 1 diabetes. The rearrangement uses TRBV5-1 and TRBJ2-3; TRBD1 is a possible D gene (7 bases). CDR3 bases: TGCGCCAGCAGCTTGGTTGTGACAGGGACTACAGATACGCAGTATTTT. Translation gives CASSLVVTGTTDTQYF.